The 32 T cell receptor beta chains below were found in one sample sequenced in a study of T cell changes during pregnancy in multiple sclerosis. Profiling relied on immunoSEQ multiplex PCR, and the TCRdb table lists in-frame clones only, not all of them. The repertoire holds 70,000 or so clones, 91% seen once, with roughly 0.7% in the top ten. The sample consisted of peripheral blood, taken in the third trimester of pregnancy. The receptors originated from a female donor in good health, enrolled as a control in a pregnancy study.

CDR3 nucleotides: TGTGCCAGCAGCACTACAGGGGATAGCAATCAGCCCCAGCATTTT. As protein: CASSTTGDSNQPQHF. The chain uses TRBV7-2 and TRBJ1-5, with 7 bases fitting TRBD1. Germline V lookup: CDR1 SGHTA, CDR2 FQGNSA. The CDR3 extends over 15 amino acids. V trimming: 5 bases; J trimming: 0 bases; junction bases outside the gene matches: 4.

The rearrangement joins TRBV7-2 to TRBJ2-7; the match to TRBD1 covers 9 bases. Germline values: CDR1 SGHTA, CDR2 FQGNSA. CDR3 length equals 15 residues. Trimming at V came to 2 bases and at J to 4 bases, leaving 6 bases not matched to a gene. CDR3 in amino acids: CASSLTGTGKYEQYF. CDR3 DNA sequence: TGTGCCAGCAGCTTAACCGGGACAGGGAAGTACGAGCAGTACTTC.

V is TRBV10-3 and J is TRBJ1-1; D not resolved. Trimming took off 3 bases at V and 1 base at J, with 6 bases between the two ends. Germline V lookup: CDR1 ENHRY, CDR2 SYGVKD. The CDR3 is 13 amino acids. CDR3 DNA: TGTGCCATCAGTGACCGTCGGAACACTGAAGCTTTCTTT. It yields the protein CAISDRRNTEAFF.

V usage is TRBV10-1 and J usage is TRBJ2-5; 9 bases map to TRBD2. Gene TRBJ2-7 matches the end of the DNA better, so the J call may be wrong. This CDR3 has 12 residues. Germline CDR1 reads WNHNN; CDR2 reads SYGVQD (reference sequence). This chain's CDR3 is CARLAGSYEQYF. CDR3 in DNA: TGCGCCAGACTAGCGGGCTCCTACGAGCAGTACTTC.

The count of this clone is one. This sequence joins TRBV11-3 and TRBJ2-5; TRBD1 matches at 8 bases. Trimming cost V 1 base and J 5 bases; bases outside gene matches: 3. Germline loops: CDR1 SGHNT, CDR2 YENEEA. This CDR3 is 14 amino acids long. In DNA, the CDR3 is TGTGCCAGCAGCTTAGCAGGGGGCGTGGAGACCCAGTACTTC. It yields the protein CASSLAGGVETQYF.

The chain links TRBV6-1 to TRBJ2-7; D is possibly TRBD2 (5 bases). The germline V and J ends were trimmed by 2 bases and 2 bases, with 13 bases remaining between them. The CDR3 is made up of 15 amino acids. Germline V gene lookup returns CDR1 MNHNS and CDR2 SASEGT. This chain's CDR3 is CASSENGEPPYEQYF. CDR3 nucleotides: TGTGCCAGCAGTGAAAATGGGGAGCCGCCCTACGAGCAGTACTTC.

As concerns this clone: The same CDR3 arises from other DNA sequences in this sample as well. The chain carries TRBV7-6 and TRBJ2-7; the match to TRBD1 covers 8 bases. From germline, CDR1 is SGHVS and CDR2 FNYEAQ. J lost 5 bases, V lost 3 bases, and 3 bases had no gene match. The CDR3 length is 13 residues. The CDR3 nucleotides read TGTGCCAGCAGCTTTGGACAGGGTGACGAGCAGTACTTC. This gives the protein CASSFGQGDEQYF.

This rearrangement joins TRBV29-1 to TRBJ2-2; a weak D match, TRBD1 (6 bases). CDR3 length equals 15 residues. Looked up from germline, CDR1 is SQVTM and CDR2 is ANQGSEA. Trimming shortened V by 3 bases and J by 6 bases, and 17 bases separated the two germline ends. CDR3 coding DNA: TGCAGCGTTGATACAAACCGGGACACGGCCGGGGAGCTGTTTTTT. This sequence encodes CSVDTNRDTAGELFF.

The J gene is TRBJ1-2, the V gene TRBV6-5; D possibly corresponds to TRBD1 (5 bases). The germline V gene has CDR1 MNHEY and CDR2 SVGAGI. This CDR3 spans 14 amino acids. V was trimmed by 7 bases and J by 5 bases, leaving 17 bases between them. The CDR3 DNA is TGTGCCAGCACTCCCAGCAGGGCCGCTTATGGCTACACCTTC. It translates to CASTPSRAAYGYTF.

The chain recombines TRBV28 with TRBJ1-1, with 7 bases aligning to TRBD1. Trimming at V came to 6 bases and at J to 5 bases, leaving 12 bases not matched to a gene. The CDR3 totals 15 residues. CDR1 and CDR2 (germline): MDHEN, SYDVKM. The CDR3 DNA sequence: TGTGCCAGCAGCCCCCCGTCCGGGACAGTAACTGAAGCTTTCTTT. As protein: CASSPPSGTVTEAFF.

This sequence joins TRBV9 and TRBJ2-1, with 10 nucleotides matching TRBD2. V gave up 3 bases and J gave up 3 bases; unmatched junction bases: 6. Per the germline V gene, CDR1 is SGDLS and CDR2 is YYNGEE. CDR3 size: 16 residues. The CDR3 nucleotides read TGTGCCAGCAGCGCGATAGCGGGAGGCTTCTACAATGAGCAGTTCTTC. Encoded protein: CASSAIAGGFYNEQFF.

J is TRBJ2-6 and V is TRBV9; 9 bases are shared with TRBD1. Germline CDR1 and CDR2: SGDLS and YYNGEE. With V trimmed by 0 bases and J by 3 bases, 7 bases remained unmatched. The CDR3 has 18 amino acids. The CDR3 sequence: CASSVVQDRGRGANVLTF. DNA of the CDR3: TGTGCCAGCAGCGTAGTACAGGACAGGGGTCGTGGGGCCAACGTCCTGACTTTC.

The sample holds a few counts of this clone. The rearrangement links TRBV5-1 to TRBJ1-1; D is undetermined. The CDR3 covers 11 residues. V was shortened by 5 bases and J by 8 bases, with 10 bases between the two germline ends. CDR1 and CDR2 (germline): SGHRS, YFSETQ. In DNA, the CDR3 is TGCGCCAGCAGGTCGGGGTACGAAGCTTTCTTT. Amino acid sequence: CASRSGYEAFF.

The count of this clone is one. The chain carries TRBV5-1 and TRBJ1-1; no firm D call. The CDR3 covers 14 residues. The germline gives CDR1 SGHRS, CDR2 YFSETQ. The V end was cut by 0 bases, the J end by 3 bases, with 9 bases between. The CDR3 nucleotides read TGCGCCAGCAGCTTGGGACAAAGCCACACTGAAGCTTTCTTT. It yields the protein CASSLGQSHTEAFF. Drawing the rest from reference TRBV5-1 and TRBJ1-1, the complete variable domain is KAGVTQTPRYLIKTRGQQVTLSCSPISGHRSVSWYQQTPGQGLQFLFEYFSETQRNKGNFPGRFSGRQFSNSRSEMNVSTLELGDSALYLCASSLGQSHTEAFFGQGTRLTVV.

The chain is built from TRBV19 and TRBJ2-1, with 7 bases that match TRBD2. Unmatched junction bases numbered 0, after V lost 1 base and J lost 0 bases. Germline CDR1 LNHDA, CDR2 SQIVND (reference sequence). The CDR3 length is 15 residues. CDR3 residues: CASSIGGGSYNEQFF. The CDR3 DNA reads as TGTGCCAGTAGTATAGGGGGGGGCTCCTACAATGAGCAGTTCTTC.

This clone was seen only once. The CDR3 DNA reads as TGTGCCAGTAGTATAGAGGGGACAGCTCCTGGGGCCTACGAGCAGTACTTC. It is translated as CASSIEGTAPGAYEQYF. The gene calls are TRBV19 and TRBJ2-7; TRBD1 aligns across 7 bases. There are 17 residues in the CDR3. Trimming took 0 bases from V and 2 from J; bases not matched to a gene: 10. Germline assignment: CDR1 LNHDA and CDR2 SQIVND (reference sequence).

The chain uses TRBV16 and TRBJ2-7, with D unclear. Trimming stripped 0 bases from V and 3 bases from J, with 9 bases between. Germline CDR1 and CDR2: KGHSY and FQNENV. CDR3 length equals 14 residues. CDR3 nucleotide sequence: TGTGCCAGCAGCCAATCCTTTACAGTCTACGAGCAGTACTTC. This codes for CASSQSFTVYEQYF.

The V call is TRBV21-1, the J call TRBJ1-5; TRBD1 is the table's D call and was not checked against the DNA. TRBV21-1 is deemed a pseudogene. This CDR3 spans 20 amino acids. CDR3 protein: CASSYSRKRRGQNSNQPQHF. CDR3 nucleotides: TGTGCCAGCAGCTACAGCAGAAAACGACGGGGACAGAATAGCAATCAGCCCCAGCATTTT.

This chain uses TRBV6-5 with TRBJ1-5; TRBD1 might be the D (6 bases). Germline CDR1 is MNHEY and CDR2 is SVGAGI. The CDR3 consists of 14 residues. The V end lost 6 bases, the J end lost 3 bases, and 12 bases lay between the germline ends. CDR3 bases: TGTGCCAGCAGCCCCACAGGGATCAATCAGCCCCAGCATTTT. It translates to CASSPTGINQPQHF.

The chain carries TRBV15 and TRBJ1-2; a weak D match, TRBD1 (6 bases). The germline V gene has CDR1 LNHNV and CDR2 YYDKDF (reference sequence). This CDR3 is 13 amino acids long. V was trimmed by 5 bases and J by 3 bases, leaving 10 bases between them. The CDR3 is CATSVQGDYGYTF. CDR3 nucleotides: TGTGCCACCAGCGTACAGGGAGACTATGGCTACACCTTC.

This chain links TRBV6-6 with TRBJ2-5; tentative D call: TRBD2 (6 bases). The germline V gene encodes CDR1 MNHNY and CDR2 SVGAGI (reference sequence). This CDR3 region has 14 residues. V lost 6 bases and J lost 2, with 13 bases in between. The CDR3 DNA sequence: TGTGCCAGCAGCCTAGGGACTTTGCAAGAGACCCAGTACTTC. It yields the protein CASSLGTLQETQYF.

V usage is TRBV7-5 and J usage is TRBJ1-1; the table's D gene call, TRBD1, was not cross checked with the DNA. TRBV7-5 is a pseudogene locus. CDR3 length: 12 residues. The CDR3, as DNA: TGTGCCAGCAGCTACAGGGACACTGAAGCTTTCTTT. Its translation: CASSYRDTEAFF.

The chain carries TRBV30 and TRBJ1-2; perhaps TRBD1 as D (6 bases). The CDR3 runs 14 residues. Germline CDR1 GTSNPN, CDR2 SVGIG (reference sequence). Trimming pared 3 bases from V and 7 bases from J, leaving 18 bases between. The DNA of the CDR3 is TGTGCCTGGAGGGACCAGGGGCGCAGTGCTGGCTACACCTTC. It codes for CAWRDQGRSAGYTF. The complete variable domain, with remaining parts taken from reference TRBV30 and TRBJ1-2, reads SQTIHQWPATLVQPVGSPLSLECTVEGTSNPNLYWYRQAAGRGLQLLFYSVGIGQISSEVPQNLSASRPQDRQFILSSKKLLLSDSGFYLCAWRDQGRSAGYTFGSGTRLTVV.

The chain has TRBV6-5 and TRBJ2-5; 12 nucleotides line up with TRBD2. The J segment lost 2 bases and the V segment lost 4 bases, leaving 2 bases of the junction unmatched. Germline CDR1 and CDR2: MNHEY and SVGAGI. The CDR3 sequence is 15 residues long. CDR3 coding DNA: TGTGCCAGCAGTTCCGGACTAGCGGGGCAAGAGACCCAGTACTTC. It codes for CASSSGLAGQETQYF.

The rearrangement links TRBV7-9 to TRBJ1-1; possible D gene TRBD1, 6 bases. CDR1 is SEHNR, CDR2 FQNEAQ, per germline (reference sequence). The CDR3 is 18 amino acids. Trimming cost V 6 bases and J 1 base, with 24 bases left between them. CDR3 loop: CASRRTRKGGGWNTEAFF. In DNA form, the CDR3 reads TGTGCCAGCAGGCGAACTAGGAAGGGCGGGGGCTGGAACACTGAAGCTTTCTTT.

This chain uses TRBV7-9 with TRBJ2-5; D is ambiguous. The CDR3 runs to 12 residues. Germline assignment: CDR1 SEHNR and CDR2 FQNEAQ (reference sequence). With 1 base removed from V and 4 bases from J, the gap between germline ends came to 4 bases. The CDR3 nucleotides are TGTGCCAGCAGCTTAGGGGCAGAGACCCAGTACTTC. Its protein is CASSLGAETQYF. Filled out from reference TRBV7-9 and TRBJ2-5, the complete variable domain reads DTGVSQNPRHKITKRGQNVTFRCDPISEHNRLYWYRQTLGQGPEFLTYFQNEAQLEKSRLLSDRFSAERPKGSFSTLEIQRTEQGDSAMYLCASSLGAETQYFGPGTRLLVL.

This chain uses TRBV19 with TRBJ2-1, with TRBD1 matching 9 bases. CDR1 and CDR2 from the germline V gene are LNHDA and SQIVND (reference sequence). V lost 5 bases and J lost 2; bases outside the gene matches: 4. This CDR3 spans 15 amino acids. DNA of the CDR3: TGTGCCAGTAGTCTGACAGGGGGGACCTACAATGAGCAGTTCTTC. Its translation: CASSLTGGTYNEQFF.

The CDR3 sequence is CASSLVAGGLGGNTIYF. The CDR3 DNA sequence: TGTGCCAGCAGCTTAGTCGCAGGGGGGCTGGGTGGAAACACCATATATTTT. The chain joins TRBV7-2 to TRBJ1-3, with TRBD1 matching over 7 bases. Germline V gives CDR1 SGHTA, CDR2 FQGNSA. V shed 1 base and J 3 bases; nucleotides not matched to a gene: 9. The CDR3 loop spans 17 amino acids. The full variable domain, rest sourced from reference TRBV7-2 and TRBJ1-3, is GAGVSQSPSNKVTEKGKDVELRCDPISGHTALYWYRQSLGQGLEFLIYFQGNSAPDKSGLPSDRFSAERTGGSVSTLTIQRTQQEDSAVYLCASSLVAGGLGGNTIYFGEGSWLTVV.

The chain has TRBV11-2 and TRBJ2-7, with 10 bases matching TRBD2. The CDR3 sequence is 15 residues long. V lost 2 bases and J lost 3; bases outside the gene matches: 4. Germline-derived CDR1 and CDR2 are SGHAT and FQNNGV. CDR3 in amino acids: CASSLRLAGVYEQYF. The CDR3 DNA reads TGTGCCAGCAGCTTAAGGCTAGCGGGAGTCTACGAGCAGTACTTC.

The V gene is TRBV27, the J gene TRBJ2-2; 11 bases agree with TRBD2. The CDR3 is 16 amino acids. V gave up 5 bases and J gave up 4 bases; unmatched junction bases: 6. CDR1 MNHEY and CDR2 SMNVEV come from the germline V gene (reference sequence). The CDR3 is CASSAGLAVFTGELFF. The DNA of the CDR3 is TGTGCCAGCAGTGCGGGACTAGCGGTATTCACCGGGGAGCTGTTTTTT.

The chain combines TRBV5-1 with TRBJ2-1; 9 bases are a match to TRBD1. The CDR3 spans 13 residues. The germline V gene encodes CDR1 SGHRS and CDR2 YFSETQ. The V gene end was trimmed by 4 bases and the J gene end by 7 bases; junction bases not matched to a gene: 3. The DNA of the CDR3 is TGCGCCAGCAGCCCGGGACAGGGAAATGAGCAGTTCTTC. Translation gives CASSPGQGNEQFF.

The chain joins TRBV25-1 to TRBJ2-3; 9 nucleotides align to TRBD1. Germline values: CDR1 MGHDK, CDR2 SYGVNS. The CDR3 is 13 amino acids. The junction had 9 bases not matched to a gene; V was cut back by 5 bases and J by 12 bases. The CDR3 loop is CASSISNRGRQYF. The CDR3 DNA sequence: TGTGCCAGCAGTATTTCAAACAGGGGGCGACAGTATTTT.